This T cell receptor (beta chain) comes out of a study of blood T cell repertoires in COVID-19. On the study more broadly: Acute and convalescent COVID-19 samples came from the United States, Italy and Spain.

In the original analysis: Amplification with reference gene primers provided the estimates of nucleated cell counts. Clones were read by immunoSEQ multiplex PCR, and TCRdb kept only the in-frame ones, dropping some. V, J and clone size are taken as reported in that table, and D and trimming were inferred from the DNA itself. The repertoire holds 350,000 to 500,000 clones, with roughly 90% as singletons. Germline V gene lookup returns CDR1 WNHNN and CDR2 SYGVQD (reference sequence). CDR3 length: 13 residues. V dropped 6 bases and J dropped 1 base, with 9 bases sitting between them. The genes are TRBV10-1 and TRBJ1-1; D uncertain. Sequenced: PBMCs or T cells enriched from blood (not recorded which). This sequence originates from a woman aged 18-29 years who had been exposed to COVID-19. The CDR3 reads CASSPAGNTEAFF. The CDR3 DNA follows: TGCGCCAGCAGCCCGGCAGGGAACACTGAAGCTTTCTTT.